The clone carrying this T cell receptor (beta chain) is classed as medium-sized by frequency. Its antigen is currently unknown. This sample was included in a study of CD8 T cells in cerebrospinal fluid in Alzheimer's disease. In the study overall: CSF T cell clonal expansion was assessed by plate-based nested PCR and droplet-based sequencing.

Study results and caveats: Healthy subjects less often had a clone of at least 3% than Alzheimer's patients.

Germline V gene sequence: CDR1 MNHEY, CDR2 SVGEGT. This CDR3 spans 11 amino acids. 10X single-cell V(D)J and 5' gene-expression libraries profiled CSF cells. Each CDR3 protein gets one entry in TCRdb, which reprocessed the 10x single-cell sequencing reads and gives no DNA. Across 450 to 600 distinct CDR3 sequences, the top ten clones capture about an eighth of the sample. Confirmation of patient neurodegeneration relied on biomarkers such as neurofilament, amyloid-beta and tau. This sequence originates from a human donor with Parkinson's disease. This rearrangement joins TRBV6-2 or TRBV6-3 to TRBJ1-2; as DNA is missing, the TRBD1 call by TCRdb cannot be tested. What was sequenced was cerebrospinal fluid. The CDR3 here is CASSPGYGYTF.